This T cell receptor (beta chain) was identified in a study of identical twins. A universal primer site was added by template switching, and unique molecular identifiers were carried by the cDNA. Via MiXCR, TCRdb re-called the 5' RACE reads, giving one row per CDR3 protein. In the table there are 1.5 million to 2 million distinct CDR3 sequences, less than 35% of which are singletons. The CDR3 length is 13 residues. Germline V gives CDR1 SGHDT, CDR2 YYEEEE. V lost 5 bases, J lost 9 bases, and 15 bases lay in between. There are many counts of this clonotype. The antigen remains unidentified. Whole-study findings and limits: Abundant cord blood beta clonotypes carried fewer insertions; memory repertoires showed none.

The chain is built from TRBV5-6 and TRBJ1-5; no definite D call. The sequence was collected from a newborn girl in good health. The sample taken for sequencing was cord blood. CDR3 sequence: CASSLRRIPPQHF. In DNA, the CDR3 is TGTGCCAGCAGTCTTAGACGGATCCCGCCCCAGCATTTT.